The clone carrying this T cell receptor beta chain was seen ten or more times. This sample is part of a study of human T cells and chemical hapten exposure. Indicated time point: pre-sensitization, week 0. Described treatment: therapeutic diphenylcyclopropenone sensitization with weekly scalp DPC. TCRdb ran MiXCR on the RACE reads and lists one entry per CDR3 protein. The sample records a few hundred thousand distinct CDR3 sequences, 5% to 6.5% being singletons. The CDR3 consists of 15 residues. Trimming removed 8 bases from V and 3 bases from J; junction bases left unmatched: 11. The chain carries TRBV12-3 or TRBV12-4 and TRBJ2-3; 7 positions match TRBD2. This TCR derives from a woman younger than 35 with alopecia areata. Some clones in this sample may be carry-over from other donors' samples. The sequencing here drew on whole blood, taken in connection with sensitization to the hapten diphenylcyclopropenone (DPC). In DNA form, the CDR3 reads TGTGCCAGCCTTACGGGCGGGGGTGTAACAGATACGCAGTATTTT. Translated, it gives CASLTGGGVTDTQYF.